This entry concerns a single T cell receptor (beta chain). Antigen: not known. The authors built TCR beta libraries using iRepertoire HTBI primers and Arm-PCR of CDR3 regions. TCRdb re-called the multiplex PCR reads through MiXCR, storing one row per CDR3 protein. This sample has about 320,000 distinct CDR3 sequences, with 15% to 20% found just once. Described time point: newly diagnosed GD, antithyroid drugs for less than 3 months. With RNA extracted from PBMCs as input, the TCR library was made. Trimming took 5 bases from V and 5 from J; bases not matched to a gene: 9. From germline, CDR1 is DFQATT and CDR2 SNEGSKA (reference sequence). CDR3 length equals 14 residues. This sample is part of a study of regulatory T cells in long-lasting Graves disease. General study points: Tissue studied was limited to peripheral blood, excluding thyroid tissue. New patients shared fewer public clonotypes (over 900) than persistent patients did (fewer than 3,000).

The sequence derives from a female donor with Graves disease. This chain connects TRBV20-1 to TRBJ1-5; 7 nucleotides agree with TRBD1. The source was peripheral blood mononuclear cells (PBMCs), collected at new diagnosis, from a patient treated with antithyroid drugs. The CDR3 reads CSALPGQHDQPQHF. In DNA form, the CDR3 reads TGCAGTGCTTTGCCGGGACAGCACGATCAGCCCCAGCATTTT.